A single sample gave rise to the 24 T cell receptor beta chains below, sequenced in a study of breast tumors, draining lymph nodes, adjacent tissues. Via MiXCR, TCRdb re-called the multiplex PCR reads, giving one row per CDR3 protein. This sample carries approximately 89,000 distinct CDR3 sequences, roughly 30% of them seen once, and the ten largest clones take over 8%. Breast cancer patients provided tissue from their axillary draining lymph nodes. Sequencing was carried out using axillary lymph node tissue. All receptors derive from a female donor with breast cancer. Some clones in this sample may be carry-over from other donors' samples.

This clonotype was detected a few times. A much larger clone is a single base away; this may be a read error. The V and J genes are TRBV12-3 or TRBV12-4 and TRBJ2-2; no definite D call. This CDR3 spans 12 amino acids. Written as DNA, the CDR3 is TGTGCCGGCAGTTTGAGCCCCGGGGAGCTGTTTTTT. Protein: CAGSLSPGELFF.

This clonotype was counted ten times or more. The chain has TRBV12-3 or TRBV12-4 and TRBJ1-5, with TRBD1 matching over 7 bases. This CDR3 comprises 14 residues. After removal of 6 bases from V and 7 bases from J, the junction contained 9 bases not matched to a gene. The CDR3 DNA reads TGTGCCAGCAGCAAGGAACAGGGGTGGCAGCCCCAGCATTTT. It translates to CASSKEQGWQPQHF.

The chain couples TRBV7-3 to TRBJ1-6; 8 nucleotides match TRBD1. In germline, CDR1 is SGHTA, CDR2 FQGTGA. V was clipped by 11 bases and J by 7 bases; unmatched bases: 10. The CDR3 length is 14 residues. CDR3 DNA sequence: TGTGCCGGCACTGTCGGGACAGGCAATTCACCCCTCCACTTT. This gives the protein CAGTVGTGNSPLHF.

In this sample, this clonotype turned up many times. The rearrangement uses TRBV6-6 and TRBJ2-3, with D unclear. Germline assignment: CDR1 MNHNY and CDR2 SVGAGI (reference sequence). With 6 bases removed from V and 2 bases from J, the gap between germline ends came to 12 bases. The CDR3 runs to 14 residues. CDR3 amino acids: CASRIRQVTDTQYF. The DNA for the CDR3 is TGTGCCAGCAGGATTAGGCAGGTCACAGATACGCAGTATTTT.

This clonotype has at least ten counts. The chain links TRBV12-3 or TRBV12-4 to TRBJ1-2; D is possibly TRBD1 (6 bases). Trimming cost V 3 bases and J 0 bases, with 20 bases left between them. The CDR3 totals 18 residues. The CDR3 here is CASSFRVEIGQTNYGYTF. DNA of the CDR3: TGTGCCAGCAGTTTTAGGGTCGAGATCGGACAGACTAACTATGGCTACACCTTC.

This clonotype was seen at least ten times. The rearrangement uses TRBV20-1 and TRBJ2-7, with unresolved D. This CDR3 has 13 amino acids. Looked up from germline, CDR1 is DFQATT and CDR2 is SNEGSKA (reference sequence). Trimming shortened V by 1 base and J by 0 bases, and 7 bases separated the two germline ends. CDR3 bases: TGCAGTGCTAGAGGGCATACCTCCTACGAGCAGTACTTC. Translated, it gives CSARGHTSYEQYF.

There are many counts of this clonotype. This chain links TRBV4-3 with TRBJ2-5, with a tentative D call TRBD2 (6 bases). This CDR3 region has 15 residues. CDR1 is LGHNA, CDR2 YSLEER, per germline. V lost 0 bases, J lost 9 bases, and 17 bases lay in between. The CDR3 here is CASSQDHSIKRAQYF. CDR3 nucleotides: TGCGCCAGCAGCCAAGATCATTCGATTAAGCGGGCCCAGTACTTC.

This clonotype occurred many times. This chain links TRBV6-1 with TRBJ2-1; D not certain. Germline-derived CDR1 and CDR2 are MNHNS and SASEGT. The V and J ends lost 8 bases and 9 bases respectively, with 17 bases between them. The CDR3 covers 13 residues. The chain's CDR3 is CASAEQRPGEQFF. The CDR3 bases are TGTGCCAGCGCCGAACAGAGACCCGGTGAGCAGTTCTTC.

Many counts were recorded for this clonotype. The chain uses TRBV6-5 and TRBJ1-2, with a weak D call TRBD1 (6 bases). V dropped 5 bases and J dropped 6 bases, with 16 bases sitting between them. Per the germline V gene, CDR1 is MNHEY and CDR2 is SVGAGI. The CDR3 length is 14 residues. CDR3 bases: TGTGCCAGCAGTCACCGTGGACAGTACAATGGCTACACCTTC. Its protein is CASSHRGQYNGYTF.

This clonotype has a count of ten or more. The chain carries TRBV20-1 and TRBJ2-5; TRBD2 matches 8 bases. The J segment lost 5 bases and the V segment lost 2 bases, leaving 13 bases of the junction unmatched. Germline-derived CDR1 and CDR2 are DFQATT and SNEGSKA (reference sequence). The CDR3 sequence is 16 residues long. CDR3 amino acids: CSARPASGSPLETQYF. CDR3 DNA sequence: TGCAGTGCTAGACCAGCCAGCGGGAGTCCATTGGAGACCCAGTACTTC.

V usage is TRBV7-2 and J usage is TRBJ2-7, with 8 bases identical to TRBD2. Germline V gene sequence: CDR1 SGHTA, CDR2 FQGNSA. Trimming removed 8 bases from V and 4 bases from J; junction bases left unmatched: 7. The CDR3 consists of 13 residues. The CDR3 sequence: CASFSTSAYEQYF. DNA of the CDR3: TGTGCCAGCTTCTCGACTAGCGCTTACGAGCAGTACTTC.

The CDR3 sequence is CSATGTFSYNEQFF. The CDR3 coding sequence is TGCAGTGCAACCGGGACCTTCTCCTACAATGAGCAGTTCTTC. This rearrangement joins TRBV20-1 to TRBJ2-1, with D perhaps TRBD1 or TRBD2 (5 bases each). Germline assignment: CDR1 DFQATT and CDR2 SNEGSKA (reference sequence). The V end lost 6 bases, the J end lost 0 bases, and 12 bases lay between the germline ends. The CDR3 consists of 14 residues.

This clonotype was recorded at least ten times. The chain couples TRBV12-3 or TRBV12-4 to TRBJ2-7; 10 nucleotides align to TRBD1. V dropped 5 bases and J dropped 5; count of bases not matched to a gene: 6. This CDR3 is built from 14 residues. For the CDR3, the DNA is TGTGCCAGCAGTCCCCGGGACAGGGGAAACGAGCAGTACTTC. Encoded protein: CASSPRDRGNEQYF.

The table lists this clonotype with many counts. This chain uses TRBV11-3 with TRBJ2-5, with TRBD1 as a possible D gene (6 bases). V was cut by 0 bases and J by 5 bases, with 10 bases left in between. There are 14 residues in the CDR3. Germline V gene sequence: CDR1 SGHNT, CDR2 YENEEA. The CDR3 spells CASSLDQGTETQYF. CDR3 coding DNA: TGTGCCAGCAGCTTAGATCAGGGGACGGAGACCCAGTACTTC.

This clonotype was detected ten times or more. The J gene is TRBJ1-2, the V gene TRBV11-1, with 7 bases fitting TRBD1. This CDR3 has 15 amino acids. With V trimmed by 5 bases and J by 8 bases, 14 bases remained unmatched. CDR1 and CDR2 (germline): SGHAT, FQDESV (reference sequence). The CDR3 loop is CASSPQQGLKGGYTF. The DNA for the CDR3 is TGTGCCAGCAGCCCCCAACAGGGGTTGAAGGGCGGCTACACCTTC. Combining the CDR3 with reference TRBV11-1 and TRBJ1-2 gives the whole variable domain EAEVAQSPRYKITEKSQAVAFWCDPISGHATLYWYRQILGQGPELLVQFQDESVVDDSQLPKDRFSAERLKGVDSTLKIQPAELGDSAMYLCASSPQQGLKGGYTFGSGTRLTVV.

Concerning this clonotype itself: A junction boundary mismatches the germline segment, possibly from a read error. This sequence joins TRBV7-7 and TRBJ1-5; D possibly corresponds to TRBD1 (5 bases). Germline CDR1 reads SSHAT; CDR2 reads FNYEAQ (reference sequence). The CDR3 totals 14 residues. Written as DNA, the CDR3 is TGTGCTAGCAGCTTCAGGGCCAACAATCAGCCCCAGCATTTT. Protein product: CASSFRANNQPQHF.

Of note for this clonotype: The junction differs from germline at one of its ends, possibly a read error. V usage is TRBV6-1 and J usage is TRBJ1-1; D ambiguous. In germline, CDR1 is MNHNS, CDR2 SASEGT. The CDR3 loop spans 8 amino acids. The CDR3 DNA is TGTGCCAGCAGTGAAGCTTTGTTC. Protein sequence: CASSEALF.

This clonotype showed up many times. The chain carries TRBV28 and TRBJ2-5, with D possibly being TRBD2 (5 bases). Between the trimmed V and J ends, which lost 5 bases and 4 bases, there was a span of 11 bases. The CDR3 runs to 13 residues. The germline gives CDR1 MDHEN, CDR2 SYDVKM. The DNA for the CDR3 is TGTGCCAGCAGTACACTAGTGTTAGAGACCCAGTACTTC. It specifies CASSTLVLETQYF.

This clonotype was recorded at least ten times. The chain couples TRBV27 to TRBJ2-7; TRBD1 might be the D (5 bases). The CDR3 sequence is 13 residues long. V was clipped by 2 bases and J by 2 bases, with 7 bases between them. Per germline, CDR1 MNHEY and CDR2 SMNVEV (reference sequence). The CDR3 loop is CASSLQGPYEQYF. DNA of the CDR3: TGTGCCAGCAGTTTACAGGGTCCCTACGAGCAGTACTTC.

This clonotype was seen many times. The chain links TRBV20-1 to TRBJ2-5, with D perhaps TRBD2 (7 bases). With 2 bases removed from V and 5 bases from J, the gap between germline ends came to 33 bases. The CDR3 loop spans 20 amino acids. Germline lookup yields CDR1 DFQATT and CDR2 SNEGSKA (reference sequence). As DNA, the CDR3 is TGCAGTGCTAGACTCCGGGGGGCAACGGAGGCCCCCCACCCCGGGGAGACCCAGTACTTC. It translates to CSARLRGATEAPHPGETQYF.

This clonotype was recorded at least ten times. J is TRBJ1-5 and V is TRBV18; possibly TRBD1 for D (6 bases). CDR3 length equals 16 residues. CDR1 is KGHSH, CDR2 LQKENI, per germline. V was shortened by 6 bases and J by 7 bases, with 22 bases between the two germline ends. The CDR3 bases are TGTGCCAGCTCTCCTAGTACGCCAGGGAGGGGGCAGCCCCAGCATTTT. It specifies CASSPSTPGRGQPQHF. Full variable domain (outside the CDR3, taken from reference TRBV18 and TRBJ1-5): NAGVMQNPRHLVRRRGQEARLRCSPMKGHSHVYWYRQLPEEGLKFMVYLQKENIIDESGMPKERFSAEFPKEGPSILRIQQVVRGDSAAYFCASSPSTPGRGQPQHFGDGTRLSIL.

This clonotype came up many times. The chain links TRBV30 to TRBJ1-6; no clear D. Trimming stripped 3 bases from V and 10 bases from J, with 16 bases between. Looked up from germline, CDR1 is GTSNPN and CDR2 is SVGIG (reference sequence). This CDR3 region has 14 residues. The CDR3 DNA follows: TGTGCCTGGAGGCTAAGGTGGGGTGGCTCACCCCTCCACTTT. Translating gives CAWRLRWGGSPLHF.

V usage is TRBV7-2 and J usage is TRBJ1-2, with no clear D. The V end lost 0 bases, the J end lost 10 bases, and 12 bases lay between the germline ends. From germline, CDR1 is SGHTA and CDR2 FQGNSA. The CDR3 consists of 13 residues. CDR3 sequence reads: CASSLAPGSIYTF. As DNA, the CDR3 is TGTGCCAGCAGCTTAGCCCCAGGCAGTATCTACACCTTC.

This clonotype was counted ten times or more. This chain connects TRBV4-3 to TRBJ2-7; weak D call: TRBD2 (6 bases). The CDR3 covers 16 residues. Germline CDR1 and CDR2: LGHNA and YSLEER. V was trimmed by 0 bases and J by 0 bases, leaving 12 bases between them. The CDR3 coding sequence is TGCGCCAGCAGCCAAGATGTACGACTAGACTCCTACGAGCAGTACTTC. Translated: CASSQDVRLDSYEQYF.